This TCR beta chain was captured in a study of response to subunit inactivated influenza vaccine. For this clonotype: The antigen remains unidentified. Mismatch with germline at one junction end may stem from a read error.

The CDR3 length is 16 residues. The V gene's germline CDR1 is SGDLS and CDR2 YYNGEE. Findings of the study overall: Few additional T cells are recruited per seasonal influenza vaccination, authors suggested.

In TCRdb, the RT-PCR reads were re-called with MiXCR into one record per CDR3 protein. The sample yields 650,000 to 850,000 distinct CDR3 sequences, approximately 15% seen once. This specimen was PBMCs from blood, taken less than 15 days before vaccination. The chain couples TRBV9 to TRBJ2-1; TRBD2 matches 9 bases. The sequence was obtained from a man aged 50 or older who received an inactivated influenza vaccine. Here the CDR3 DNA reads TGTGCCTGCAGCTCAAGAGCGGGGGGAGCCTACAATGAGCAGTTCTTC. It is translated as CACSSRAGGAYNEQFF. Full variable domain (outside the CDR3, taken from reference TRBV9 and TRBJ2-1): DSGVTQTPKHLITATGQRVTLRCSPRSGDLSVYWYQQSLDQGLQFLIQYYNGEERAKGNILERFSAQQFPDLHSELNLSSLELGDSALYFCACSSRAGGAYNEQFFGPGTRLTVL.